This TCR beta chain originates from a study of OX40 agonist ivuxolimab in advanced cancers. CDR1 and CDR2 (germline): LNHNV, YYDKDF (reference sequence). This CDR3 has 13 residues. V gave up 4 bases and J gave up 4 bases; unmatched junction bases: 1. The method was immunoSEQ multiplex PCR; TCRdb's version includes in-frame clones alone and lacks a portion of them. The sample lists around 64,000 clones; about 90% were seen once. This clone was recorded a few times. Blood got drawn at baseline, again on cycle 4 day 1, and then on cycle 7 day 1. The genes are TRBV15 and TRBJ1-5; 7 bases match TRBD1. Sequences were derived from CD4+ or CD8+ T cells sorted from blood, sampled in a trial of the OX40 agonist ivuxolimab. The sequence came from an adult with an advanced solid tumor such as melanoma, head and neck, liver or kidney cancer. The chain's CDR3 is CATSNRGNQPQHF. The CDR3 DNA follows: TGTGCCACCAGCAACAGGGGTAATCAGCCCCAGCATTTT.